This TCR beta chain is from a study of T cells in Graves' hyperthyroidism and ophthalmopathy. Background on the study: Peripheral blood draws took place at initial diagnosis, ahead of any treatment. Regarding the study as a whole: Ophthalmopathy stood apart from stable hyperthyroidism in a 13 V-J model. Most clonotypes that expanded in the thyroid above 0.001 also showed up in blood.

Per the germline V gene, CDR1 is LNHNV and CDR2 is YYDKDF (reference sequence). Trimming removed 1 base at V and 5 bases at J, with 12 bases between. The CDR3 is 15 residues long. A note on this clonotype: Its antigen is currently unknown.

In making diagnoses, clinical symptoms, serum thyroxine and TRAb, thyroid ultrasound and orbital computed tomography were all used. What was amplified from RNA transcripts were TCR beta CDR3 regions. Researchers ran a first-round RT-PCR on the TCR CDR3 using the HTBI primer set. TCRdb re-called the multiplex PCR reads with MiXCR, one entry per CDR3 protein. The table has hundreds of thousands of distinct CDR3 sequences, more than 30% seen once. The TCR sequence derives from a man in his late teens or twenties with Graves' hyperthyroidism. This chain connects TRBV15 to TRBJ2-1, with D maybe TRBD1 (6 bases). The sample consisted of blood. CDR3 sequence: CATSRVSGQNNEQFF. CDR3 nucleotide sequence: TGTGCCACCAGCAGAGTCTCAGGACAGAACAATGAGCAGTTCTTC.